This T cell receptor beta chain stems from a study of blood T cell repertoires in COVID-19. Study background: Italy, Spain and the United States were the sources of the convalescent and acute COVID-19 samples. In each case, the material was cDNA or gDNA derived from T cells, B-cell-depleted T cells, or PBMCs.

After removal of 4 bases from V and 2 bases from J, the junction contained 9 bases not matched to a gene. The CDR3 is 18 amino acids. Germline V gene sequence: CDR1 KGHSY, CDR2 FQNENV. As handled by the study authors: Amplification from reference gene primers served as the basis for estimated nucleated cell counts. Sequencing used immunoSEQ multiplex PCR; TCRdb keeps in-frame clones, though not all of them. The D gene and trimming were derived from the DNA, and the V and J assignments and clone size from that table. The sample contains 110,000 or so clones, 81% of which appear only once. V and J are TRBV16 and TRBJ2-3; TRBD2 matches 13 bases. Sequencing was done on a sample of peripheral blood. The clonotype originates from an elderly man with acute or convalescent COVID-19. CDR3 DNA: TGTGCCAGCAGCCGAAACCCCGGACTAGCGGGAGACACAGATACGCAGTATTTT. Translation gives CASSRNPGLAGDTDTQYF.